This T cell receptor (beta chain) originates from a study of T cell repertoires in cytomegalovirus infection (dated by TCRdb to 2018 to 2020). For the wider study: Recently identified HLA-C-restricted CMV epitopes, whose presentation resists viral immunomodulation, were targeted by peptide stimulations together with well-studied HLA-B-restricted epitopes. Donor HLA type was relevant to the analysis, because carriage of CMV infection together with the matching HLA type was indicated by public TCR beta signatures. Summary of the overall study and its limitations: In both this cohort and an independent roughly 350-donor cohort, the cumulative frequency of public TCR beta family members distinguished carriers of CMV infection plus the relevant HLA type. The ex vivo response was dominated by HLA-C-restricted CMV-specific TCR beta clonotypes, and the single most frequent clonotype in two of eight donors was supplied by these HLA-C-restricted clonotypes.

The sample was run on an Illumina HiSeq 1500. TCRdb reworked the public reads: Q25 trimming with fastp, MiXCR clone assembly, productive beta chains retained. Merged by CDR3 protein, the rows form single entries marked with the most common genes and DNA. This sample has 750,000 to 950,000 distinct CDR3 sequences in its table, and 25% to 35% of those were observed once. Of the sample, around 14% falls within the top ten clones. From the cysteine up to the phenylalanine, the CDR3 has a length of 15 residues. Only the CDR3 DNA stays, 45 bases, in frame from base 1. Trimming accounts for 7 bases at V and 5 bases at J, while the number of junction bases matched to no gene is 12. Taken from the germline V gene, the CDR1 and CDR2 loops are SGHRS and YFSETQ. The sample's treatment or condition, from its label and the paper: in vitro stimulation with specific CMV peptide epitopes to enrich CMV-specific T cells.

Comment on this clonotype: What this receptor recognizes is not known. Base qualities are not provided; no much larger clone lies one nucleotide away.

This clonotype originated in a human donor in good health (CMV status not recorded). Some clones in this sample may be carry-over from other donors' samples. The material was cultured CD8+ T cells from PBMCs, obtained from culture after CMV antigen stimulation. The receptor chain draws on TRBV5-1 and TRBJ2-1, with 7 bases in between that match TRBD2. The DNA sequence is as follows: TGCGCCAGCTCCGACCTTACAGCGGGGAACAATGAGCAGTTCTTC. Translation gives CASSDLTAGNNEQFF. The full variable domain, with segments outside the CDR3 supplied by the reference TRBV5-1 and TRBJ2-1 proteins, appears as KAGVTQTPRYLIKTRGQQVTLSCSPISGHRSVSWYQQTPGQGLQFLFEYFSETQRNKGNFPGRFSGRQFSNSRSEMNVSTLELGDSALYLCASSDLTAGNNEQFFGPGTRLTVL.